One sample yielded the 13 T cell receptor beta chains listed below, sequenced in a study. TCRdb called the 5' RACE reads again in MiXCR, with one record for every CDR3 protein. The table has fewer than 50,000 distinct CDR3 sequences, 22% seen once; the top ten hold roughly 4.5%. Cells sorted as Tregs were CD4+, CD25+ and CD127-/low. The sample taken for sequencing was Tregs sorted from a lymph node. The receptor set was obtained from a female donor with breast cancer.

J is TRBJ1-6 and V is TRBV4-1; D remains ambiguous. Germline V gene lookup returns CDR1 MGHRA and CDR2 YSYEKL. The CDR3 has 15 residues. The ends were cut back, 3 bases at V and 6 bases at J, with 12 bases in the middle. CDR3 sequence: CASSQETGSNSPLHF. In DNA form, the CDR3 reads TGCGCCAGCAGCCAGGAGACGGGGAGTAATTCACCCCTCCACTTT.

This clonotype was picked up a small number of times. V and J are TRBV27 and TRBJ2-2, with D perhaps TRBD2 (6 bases). The V end lost 4 bases, the J end lost 6 bases, and 12 bases lay between the germline ends. CDR1 and CDR2 (germline): MNHEY, SMNVEV (reference sequence). The CDR3 is 14 amino acids. The CDR3 sequence is CASSWEVPAGELFF. The CDR3 DNA reads TGTGCCAGCAGTTGGGAGGTTCCCGCCGGGGAGCTGTTTTTT.

The V call is TRBV4-1, the J call TRBJ2-7, with 11 positions matching TRBD1. The trim removed 1 base at V and 4 bases at J, leaving 6 bases unmatched. Germline V CDR1 and CDR2: MGHRA, YSYEKL. CDR3 length equals 16 residues. CDR3 DNA: TGCGCCAGCAGCCAAGCCCAGGACAGGGGGCTTTACGAGCAGTACTTC. It encodes CASSQAQDRGLYEQYF.

This clonotype has only a few counts. It may be a read error: a sequence one base away is much more abundant. The V gene is TRBV6-1, the J gene TRBJ2-3; D possibly corresponds to TRBD2 (5 bases). In germline, CDR1 is MNHNS, CDR2 SASEGT. The CDR3 sequence is 13 residues long. CDR3: CASTDPRGDTRYF. As DNA, the CDR3 is TGTGCCAGCACTGACCCTCGGGGAGATACGCGGTATTTT.

This clonotype was picked up many times. This sequence joins TRBV6-2 or TRBV6-3 and TRBJ1-1; 7 nucleotides agree with TRBD1. Germline CDR1 is MNHEY and CDR2 is SVGEGT. The junction had 6 bases not matched to a gene; V was cut back by 1 base and J by 7 bases. CDR3 length equals 14 residues. CDR3 nucleotide sequence: TGTGCCAGCAGTTACTTAGACAGGGTGGGTGAAGCTTTCTTT. Protein product: CASSYLDRVGEAFF.

This clonotype came up many times. DNA for the CDR3: TGCAGTGCTAGAGCGCTCGGGGGAGGGAAGTTAAAGACCCAGTACTTC. Its protein is CSARALGGGKLKTQYF. The chain recombines TRBV20-1 with TRBJ2-5; 7 nucleotides line up with TRBD2. J gave up 6 bases and V 1 base, and 14 bases lay outside the gene matches. Germline CDR1 reads DFQATT; CDR2 reads SNEGSKA (reference sequence). The CDR3 has 16 residues.

J is TRBJ1-4 and V is TRBV5-1, with TRBD1 matching over 8 bases. J was trimmed by 8 bases and V by 4 bases; bases with no gene match: 7. The CDR3 is 14 amino acids. Germline V lookup: CDR1 SGHRS, CDR2 YFSETQ. This chain's CDR3 is CASSLGQGGEKLFF. In DNA form, the CDR3 reads TGCGCCAGCAGCCTAGGACAGGGTGGAGAAAAACTGTTTTTT.

This clonotype was detected many times. J is TRBJ2-3 and V is TRBV5-1, with D perhaps TRBD1 (6 bases). CDR3 length: 15 residues. Germline CDR1 SGHRS, CDR2 YFSETQ. Deletions cut 4 bases from V and 4 bases from J, with 16 bases between. The CDR3 region has the DNA TGCGCCAGCAGCCCTCGTTGGGGGCAGGCAGATACGCAGTATTTT. Residues: CASSPRWGQADTQYF. The variable domain in full, with the rest retrieved from reference TRBV5-1 and TRBJ2-3, is KAGVTQTPRYLIKTRGQQVTLSCSPISGHRSVSWYQQTPGQGLQFLFEYFSETQRNKGNFPGRFSGRQFSNSRSEMNVSTLELGDSALYLCASSPRWGQADTQYFGPGTRLTVL.

The chain uses TRBV11-2 and TRBJ2-1, with 10 bases identical to TRBD2. Per germline, CDR1 SGHAT and CDR2 FQNNGV. The CDR3 is 18 residues long. Germline trimming cut 3 bases from V and 2 bases from J; bases unmatched to any gene: 10. For the CDR3, the DNA is TGTGCCAGCAGCTTCGCGGCTAGCGGGAGTAGTCCCTACAATGAGCAGTTCTTC. Translating it yields CASSFAASGSSPYNEQFF.

This clonotype was seen at least ten times. This chain links TRBV6-6 with TRBJ1-3; tentatively, D is TRBD1 (5 bases). Per germline, CDR1 MNHNY and CDR2 SVGAGI (reference sequence). V was trimmed by 8 bases and J by 0 bases, leaving 26 bases between them. The CDR3 extends over 19 amino acids. The CDR3 DNA reads TGTGCCAGCCACGCAGCTTTAGTAGGGGCACGGACCTCTGGAAACACCATATATTTT. This codes for CASHAALVGARTSGNTIYF.

For this clonotype: Being one base from a much bigger clone, this may be a read error. This chain links TRBV27 with TRBJ2-7, with 8 bases fitting TRBD2. The CDR3 extends over 15 amino acids. The germline CDR1 and CDR2 sequences are MNHEY and SMNVEV (reference sequence). CDR3 residues: CASSLWSGRAYEQHF. The CDR3 bases are TGTGCCAGCAGTTTATGGTCCGGGAGGGCCTACGAGCAGCACTTC.

This clonotype came up many times. The V and J genes are TRBV7-3 and TRBJ2-5; 9 bases fit TRBD2. This CDR3 spans 15 amino acids. Trimming at V came to 3 bases and at J to 3 bases, leaving 5 bases not matched to a gene. Germline CDR1 and CDR2: SGHTA and FQGTGA. CDR3 DNA: TGTGCCAGCAGCTTGCTAGCGGGAAGTAAAGAGACCCAGTACTTC. Encoded protein: CASSLLAGSKETQYF.

This clonotype was seen many times. The genes are TRBV28 and TRBJ1-2, with TRBD1 matching 10 bases. In germline, CDR1 is MDHEN, CDR2 SYDVKM. The CDR3 consists of 14 residues. J lost 5 bases, V lost 6 bases, and 6 bases had no gene match. This CDR3 reads CASSPGQGGYGYTF. CDR3 coding DNA: TGTGCCAGCAGCCCAGGACAGGGGGGATATGGCTACACCTTC.